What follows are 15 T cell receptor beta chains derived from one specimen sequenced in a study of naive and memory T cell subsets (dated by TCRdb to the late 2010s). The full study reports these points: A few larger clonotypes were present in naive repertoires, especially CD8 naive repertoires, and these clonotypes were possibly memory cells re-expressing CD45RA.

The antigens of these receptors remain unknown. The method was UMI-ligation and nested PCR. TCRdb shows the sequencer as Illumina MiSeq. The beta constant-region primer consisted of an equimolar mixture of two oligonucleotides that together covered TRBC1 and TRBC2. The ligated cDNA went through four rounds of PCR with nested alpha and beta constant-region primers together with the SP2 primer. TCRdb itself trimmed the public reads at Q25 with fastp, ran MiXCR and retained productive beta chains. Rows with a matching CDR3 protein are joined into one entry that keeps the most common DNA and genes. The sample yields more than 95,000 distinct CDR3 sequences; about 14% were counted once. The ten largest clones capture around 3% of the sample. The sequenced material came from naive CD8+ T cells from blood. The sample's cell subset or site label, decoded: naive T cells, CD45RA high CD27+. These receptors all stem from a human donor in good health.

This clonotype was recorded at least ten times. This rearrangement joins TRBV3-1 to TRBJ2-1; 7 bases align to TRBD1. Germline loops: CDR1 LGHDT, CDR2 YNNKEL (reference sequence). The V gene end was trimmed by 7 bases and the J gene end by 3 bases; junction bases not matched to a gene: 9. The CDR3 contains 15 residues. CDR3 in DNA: TGTGCCAGCACCCTAGACAGGGTGGGCTACAATGAGCAGTTCTTC. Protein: CASTLDRVGYNEQFF.

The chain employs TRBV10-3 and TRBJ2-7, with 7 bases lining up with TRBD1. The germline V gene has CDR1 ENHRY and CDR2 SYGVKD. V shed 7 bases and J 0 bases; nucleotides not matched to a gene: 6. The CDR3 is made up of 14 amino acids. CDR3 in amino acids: CAIKTRDSSYEQYF. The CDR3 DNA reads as TGTGCCATCAAAACCCGGGACAGCTCCTACGAGCAGTACTTC.

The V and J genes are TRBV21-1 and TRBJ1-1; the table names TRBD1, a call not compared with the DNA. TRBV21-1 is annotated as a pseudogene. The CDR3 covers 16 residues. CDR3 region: CASTLTGGVPNTEAFF. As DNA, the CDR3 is TGTGCCAGCACCCTAACAGGGGGAGTACCGAACACTGAAGCTTTCTTT.

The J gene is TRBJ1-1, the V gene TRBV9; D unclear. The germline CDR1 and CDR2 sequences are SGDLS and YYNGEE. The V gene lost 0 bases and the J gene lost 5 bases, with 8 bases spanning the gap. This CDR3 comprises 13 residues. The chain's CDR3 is CASSVEGGTEAFF. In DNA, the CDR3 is TGTGCCAGCAGCGTAGAGGGAGGAACTGAAGCTTTCTTT.

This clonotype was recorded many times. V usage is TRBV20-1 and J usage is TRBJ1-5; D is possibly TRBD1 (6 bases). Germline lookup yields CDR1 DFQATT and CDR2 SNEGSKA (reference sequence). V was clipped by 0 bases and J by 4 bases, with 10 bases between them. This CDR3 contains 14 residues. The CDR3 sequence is CSARDTTGNQPQHF. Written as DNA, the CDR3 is TGCAGTGCTAGAGATACTACAGGGAATCAGCCCCAGCATTTT.

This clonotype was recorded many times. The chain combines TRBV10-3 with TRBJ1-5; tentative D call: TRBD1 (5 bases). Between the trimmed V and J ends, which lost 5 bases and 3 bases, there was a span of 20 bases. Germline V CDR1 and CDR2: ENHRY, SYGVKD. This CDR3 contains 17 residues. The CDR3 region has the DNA TGTGCCATCAGTCAGGAGGGGAGCCCCTACTCCAATCAGCCCCAGCATTTT. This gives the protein CAISQEGSPYSNQPQHF.

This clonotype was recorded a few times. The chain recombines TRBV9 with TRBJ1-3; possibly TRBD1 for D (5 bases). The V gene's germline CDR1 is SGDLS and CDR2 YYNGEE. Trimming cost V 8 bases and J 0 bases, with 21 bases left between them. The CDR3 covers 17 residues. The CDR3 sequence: CASSRQRELFSGNTIYF. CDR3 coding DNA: TGTGCCAGTAGCAGACAGCGGGAACTCTTCTCTGGAAACACCATATATTTT.

CDR3 nucleotide sequence: TGTGCCATCAGTGACCGGGTGAGCAATCAGCCCCAGCATTTT. Amino acid sequence: CAISDRVSNQPQHF. The chain couples TRBV10-3 to TRBJ1-5; D gene ambiguous. The V and J ends lost 3 bases and 1 base respectively, with 7 bases between them. Per germline, CDR1 ENHRY and CDR2 SYGVKD. This CDR3 has 14 residues.

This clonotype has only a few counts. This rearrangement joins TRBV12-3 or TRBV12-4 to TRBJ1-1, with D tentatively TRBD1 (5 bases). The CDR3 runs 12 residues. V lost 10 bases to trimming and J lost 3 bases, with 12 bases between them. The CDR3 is CATDSLDTEAFF. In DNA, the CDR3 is TGTGCCACCGACAGTTTGGACACTGAAGCTTTCTTT.

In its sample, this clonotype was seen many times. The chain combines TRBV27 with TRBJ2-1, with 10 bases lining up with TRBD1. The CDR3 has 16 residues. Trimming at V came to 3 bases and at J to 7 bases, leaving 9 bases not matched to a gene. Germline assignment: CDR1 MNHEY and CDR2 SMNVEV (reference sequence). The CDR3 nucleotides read TGTGCCAGCAGTTTTCGACAGGGGGCGGGTGTGAATGAGCAGTTCTTC. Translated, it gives CASSFRQGAGVNEQFF.

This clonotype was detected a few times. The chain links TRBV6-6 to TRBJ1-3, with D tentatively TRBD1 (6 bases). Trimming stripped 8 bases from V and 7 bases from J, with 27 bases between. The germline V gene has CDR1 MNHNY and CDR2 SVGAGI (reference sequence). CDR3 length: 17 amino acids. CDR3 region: CASRGGAGLIEGNTIYF. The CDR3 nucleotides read TGTGCCAGCCGCGGGGGGGCGGGACTCATCGAGGGGAACACCATATATTTT.

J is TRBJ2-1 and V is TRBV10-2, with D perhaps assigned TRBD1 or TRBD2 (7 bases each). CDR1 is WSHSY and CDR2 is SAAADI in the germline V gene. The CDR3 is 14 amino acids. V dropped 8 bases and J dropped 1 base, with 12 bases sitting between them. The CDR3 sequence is CASGRGQSYNEQFF. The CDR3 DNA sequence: TGCGCCAGCGGGAGGGGACAGTCCTACAATGAGCAGTTCTTC.

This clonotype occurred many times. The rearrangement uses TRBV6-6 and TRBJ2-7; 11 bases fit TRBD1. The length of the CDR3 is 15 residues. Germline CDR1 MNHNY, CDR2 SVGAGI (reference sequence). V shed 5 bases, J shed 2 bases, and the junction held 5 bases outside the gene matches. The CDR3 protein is CASSAPGQGAYEQYF. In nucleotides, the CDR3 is TGTGCCAGCAGTGCTCCGGGACAGGGGGCCTACGAGCAGTACTTC.

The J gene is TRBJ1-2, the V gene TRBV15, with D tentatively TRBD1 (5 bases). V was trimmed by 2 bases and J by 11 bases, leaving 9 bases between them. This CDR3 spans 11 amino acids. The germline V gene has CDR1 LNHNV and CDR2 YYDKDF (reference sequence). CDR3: CATSRLGAYTF. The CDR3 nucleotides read TGTGCCACCAGCAGACTAGGGGCTTACACCTTC.

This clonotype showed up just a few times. The CDR3 sequence: CSAAVGNTEAFF. The CDR3 nucleotides read TGCAGCGCCGCGGTAGGGAACACTGAAGCTTTCTTT. The V and J genes are TRBV29-1 and TRBJ1-1; D not certain. From germline, CDR1 is SQVTM and CDR2 ANQGSEA. This CDR3 spans 12 amino acids. The germline V and J ends were trimmed by 7 bases and 1 base, with 10 bases remaining between them. Filled out from reference TRBV29-1 and TRBJ1-1, the complete variable domain reads SAVISQKPSRDICQRGTSLTIQCQVDSQVTMMFWYRQQPGQSLTLIATANQGSEATYESGFVIDKFPISRPNLTFSTLTVSNMSPEDSSIYLCSAAVGNTEAFFGQGTRLTVV.